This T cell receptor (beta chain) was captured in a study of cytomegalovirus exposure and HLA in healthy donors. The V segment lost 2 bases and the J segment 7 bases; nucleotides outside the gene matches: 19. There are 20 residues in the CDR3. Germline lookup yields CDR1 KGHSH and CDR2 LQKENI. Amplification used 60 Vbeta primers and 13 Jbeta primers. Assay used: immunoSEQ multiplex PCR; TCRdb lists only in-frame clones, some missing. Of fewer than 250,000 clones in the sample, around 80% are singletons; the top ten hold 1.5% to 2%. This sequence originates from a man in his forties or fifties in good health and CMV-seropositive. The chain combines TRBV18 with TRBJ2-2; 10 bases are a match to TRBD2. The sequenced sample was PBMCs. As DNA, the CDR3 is TGTGCCAGCTCACCAACCTTCCAAAGCGGGAGGGCCGGATCGGGCGGGGAGCTGTTTTTT. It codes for CASSPTFQSGRAGSGGELFF.